This T cell receptor beta chain was identified in a study of TIL therapy for anti-PD-1-resistant metastatic lung cancer. Looking at the study overall: Half of patients were current or former smokers. Study-level findings and limits: Many TIL product clones were absent from baseline tumor, suggesting clonal contraction.

Stated time point: pre-treatment sample, taken before nivolumab and TIL therapy. Pleural nodules or supraclavicular lymph nodes made up most of the excised metastases sampled. Tumor harvest preceded PD-1/PD-L1 blockade, followed by nivolumab treatment. The CDR3 consists of 14 residues. Trimming removed 1 base at V and 6 bases at J, with 10 bases between. The germline V gene has CDR1 MGHRA and CDR2 YSYEKL. The immunoSEQ assay was v3. Each library reached 1.5 million to 2.5 million read pairs, or about 4.5-6.5 million at deep level. Assay: immunoSEQ multiplex PCR; the TCRdb copy retains only in-frame clones and omits some. Of about 100,000 clones in the sample, roughly 65% are singletons; the top ten hold about 10%. For this clone: The antigen is not known.

The chain has TRBV4-1 and TRBJ1-5, with TRBD1 as a possible D gene (5 bases). The receptor comes from a person aged 30 to 80 with non-small cell lung cancer. Specimen: tumor tissue, collected at baseline. Here the CDR3 DNA reads TGCGCCAGCAGCCAAGTAGGGGAGGGTCAGCCCCAGCATTTT. It encodes CASSQVGEGQPQHF.